The 8 T cell receptor beta chains in this list originate from one sample, sequenced in a study of radiation and T cells in renal cell carcinoma. The protocol was immunoSEQ multiplex PCR, while the TCRdb copy is restricted to in-frame clones and leaves out a portion. The table shows almost 20,000 clones, with 55% to 80% occurring only once. Treatment indicated: 15 Gy SBRT to primary tumor, nephrectomy 4 weeks later. The source material was tumor tissue, sampled from a patient whose treatment included radiotherapy and nephrectomy. These TCRs come from a woman between 70 and 85 years old with renal cell carcinoma.

The chain employs TRBV4-2 and TRBJ1-2, with no clear D. The length of the CDR3 is 15 residues. CDR1 is LGHNA, CDR2 YNFKEQ, per germline. V dropped 4 bases and J dropped 8 bases, with 20 bases sitting between them. The CDR3 region is CASSRSRFGFWGYTF. CDR3 DNA sequence: TGTGCCAGCAGCCGTTCAAGGTTCGGGTTTTGGGGCTACACCTTC.

The chain couples TRBV6-4 to TRBJ2-3, with 7 bases aligning to TRBD2. V lost 4 bases, J lost 3 bases, and 7 bases stayed unmatched. CDR1 and CDR2 (germline): MRHNA, SNTAGT. There are 15 residues in the CDR3. The CDR3 region is CASSVAGEGTDTQYF. CDR3 nucleotides: TGTGCCAGCAGTGTTGCGGGGGAGGGGACAGATACGCAGTATTTT.

Only one count was recorded for this clone. One end of the junction fails to match germline, which may point to a read error. Different DNA sequences within this sample yield the same CDR3. The chain is built from TRBV29-1 and TRBJ2-7; D might be TRBD2 (6 bases). Germline V gene lookup returns CDR1 SQVTM and CDR2 ANQGSEA. This CDR3 region has 15 residues. The CDR3, as DNA: TGCAGCGTTGAAGCACCCCTGGAGGGGAGCTACGAGCAGTATTTC. Amino acids: CSVEAPLEGSYEQYF.

The chain carries TRBV10-3 and TRBJ1-2; D possibly corresponds to TRBD1 (6 bases). The length of the CDR3 is 11 residues. Trimming took 10 bases from V and 4 from J, leaving 10 bases between them. Germline assignment: CDR1 ENHRY and CDR2 SYGVKD. CDR3 sequence reads: CASGGPYGYTF. The CDR3 DNA reads TGTGCCAGCGGGGGGCCCTATGGCTACACCTTC.

DNA of the CDR3: TGTGCCCTCCGGACAGGGGGCAGCCAAGCTTTCTTT. Translation: CALRTGGSQAFF. The genes are TRBV30 and TRBJ1-1; 11 bases agree with TRBD1. The V gene end was trimmed by 8 bases and the J gene end by 9 bases; junction bases not matched to a gene: 8. Germline V gene data show CDR1 as GTSNPN and CDR2 as SVGIG (reference sequence). This CDR3 is 12 amino acids long. Combining the CDR3 with reference TRBV30 and TRBJ1-1 gives the whole variable domain SQTIHQWPATLVQPVGSPLSLECTVEGTSNPNLYWYRQAAGRGLQLLFYSVGIGQISSEVPQNLSASRPQDRQFILSSKKLLLSDSGFYLCALRTGGSQAFFGQGTRLTVV.

V gene TRBV1 combines with J gene TRBJ2-3; whether TRBD2, the table's D call, matches the DNA was not checked. TRBV1 counts as a pseudogene. The CDR3 loop spans 16 amino acids. The CDR3 DNA follows: TGCACCAGCAGCCAAGATTTGGCGGGGCTGAAGGATACGCAGTATTTT. Its translation: CTSSQDLAGLKDTQYF.

Relative to its sample, this clone is medium-sized. V usage is TRBV28 and J usage is TRBJ1-2; 8 bases are shared with TRBD1. J lost 0 bases, V lost 8 bases, and 17 bases had no gene match. The CDR3 has 18 residues. Germline values: CDR1 MDHEN, CDR2 SYDVKM. The CDR3 DNA reads as TGTGCCAGCCTTCAGTTTGTCGGACAGGGCGCTCCTAACTATGGCTACACCTTC. It encodes CASLQFVGQGAPNYGYTF.

The rearrangement uses TRBV11-3 and TRBJ2-7, with D possibly being TRBD1 (5 bases). The germline V gene has CDR1 SGHNT and CDR2 YENEEA. Deletions cut 4 bases from V and 4 bases from J, with 8 bases between. This CDR3 has 12 residues. In DNA, the CDR3 is TGTGCCAGCAGCTCTTCAGGGTACGAGCAGTACTTC. Amino acid sequence: CASSSSGYEQYF.